These T cell receptor beta chains were read from a single sample in a study of blood T cell repertoires in COVID-19. Repertoires were generated with immunoSEQ multiplex PCR, while TCRdb's copy carries only in-frame clones and drops some. The sample yields over 200,000 clones, 65% to 90% seen once. Source material: peripheral blood. Receptor source: a human donor in a cohort sampled during active COVID-19. The conserved cysteine and the conserved F or W are not part of the CDR3 here. Fields, in order: CDR3 protein, clone size, V gene, J gene. Clone sizes are given selectively: once, few, many, or a class where the clone is expanded.

CDR3: ASSLTRGSDGYT; size: .; V: TRBV11-1; J: TRBJ1-2
CDR3: ASSQVGGGNTDTQY; size: .; V: TRBV4-3; J: TRBJ2-3
CDR3: ASSVGFEGINQPQH; size: .; V: TRBV9; J: TRBJ1-5
CDR3: ASSYYGTGGQEQY; size: once; V: TRBV16; J: TRBJ2-7
CDR3: AISDLPTSGTQETQY; size: .; V: TRBV10-3; J: TRBJ2-5
CDR3: ASAGERDGIEQF; size: .; V: TRBV24-1; J: TRBJ2-1
CDR3: ASRIAGEGYNEQF; size: .; V: TRBV6-5; J: TRBJ2-1
CDR3: ASSKGERQEIYEQY; size: few; V: TRBV21-1; J: TRBJ2-7
CDR3: ASTLTGQGSPLH; size: .; V: TRBV4-1; J: TRBJ1-6
CDR3: ASSLAGKGSTNEKLF; size: .; V: TRBV28; J: TRBJ1-4
CDR3: ASRDRRGYT; size: .; V: TRBV19; J: TRBJ1-2
CDR3: ASSTRHQEGNYGYT; size: .; V: TRBV19; J: TRBJ1-2
CDR3: ASSQVVGRVQETQY; size: .; V: TRBV4-3; J: TRBJ2-5
CDR3: ASSPWTFVTEAF; size: .; V: TRBV5-1; J: TRBJ1-1
CDR3: ASSVVANYGEKLF; size: .; V: TRBV9; J: TRBJ1-4
CDR3: ASSLATGGFTEAF; size: .; V: TRBV6-5; J: TRBJ1-1
CDR3: ASSLQTSGRPLGNEQF; size: few; V: TRBV7-6; J: TRBJ2-1
CDR3: ASSPRTSGRADYEQY; size: .; V: TRBV27; J: TRBJ2-7
CDR3: ASSAWGLSGNTIY; size: once; V: TRBV27; J: TRBJ1-3
CDR3: ATSRDRGTYEQY; size: .; V: TRBV15; J: TRBJ2-7
CDR3: ASSLGGGSYEQY; size: .; V: TRBV4-1; J: TRBJ2-7
CDR3: ASTGTGLYEQY; size: few; V: TRBV19; J: TRBJ2-7
CDR3: ASSRLYTGGYGYT; size: .; V: TRBV6-2/TRBV6-3; J: TRBJ1-2
CDR3: ASSLGPGDSSYNSPLH; size: .; V: TRBV5-4; J: TRBJ1-6
CDR3: ASSIIQGHSYEQY; size: .; V: TRBV19; J: TRBJ2-7
CDR3: ASSALTSGSTYNEQF; size: .; V: TRBV19; J: TRBJ2-1
CDR3: AWSVDRVYGYT; size: .; V: TRBV30; J: TRBJ1-2
CDR3: ASSLTTVSSSYEQY; size: .; V: TRBV7-2; J: TRBJ2-7
CDR3: ASSVKRSSYNEQF; size: .; V: TRBV9; J: TRBJ2-1
CDR3: ASSLALAGLSGTDTQY; size: .; V: TRBV28; J: TRBJ2-3
CDR3: ASSGGGISPLH; size: .; V: TRBV28; J: TRBJ1-6
CDR3: AWRRTGGSYEQY; size: few; V: TRBV30; J: TRBJ2-7
CDR3: ASSLEGEIDGYT; size: .; V: TRBV5-1; J: TRBJ1-2
CDR3: ASSPKHTDPNTEAF; size: .; V: TRBV9; J: TRBJ1-1
CDR3: ASSARAGELF; size: .; V: TRBV9; J: TRBJ2-2
CDR3: ASRGDRVAGNTIY; size: .; V: TRBV28; J: TRBJ1-3
CDR3: ASSWARPTYNEQF; size: .; V: TRBV7-2; J: TRBJ2-1
CDR3: ASSSWRNYGYT; size: few; V: TRBV5-1; J: TRBJ1-2
CDR3: ASSATRKLAGFYNEQF; size: .; V: TRBV9; J: TRBJ2-1
CDR3: ASSTTGTYNSPLH; size: .; V: TRBV6-5; J: TRBJ1-6
CDR3: ASSQDAAGGSQQTQY; size: .; V: TRBV4-1; J: TRBJ2-5
CDR3: ASSDGLSGANVLT; size: .; V: TRBV6-1; J: TRBJ2-6
CDR3: ASSLALQGAYEQY; size: .; V: TRBV11-2; J: TRBJ2-7
CDR3: ASSQVSGWGEAF; size: once; V: TRBV3-1/TRBV3-2; J: TRBJ1-1
CDR3: ASSLRDRGKRNTIY; size: once; V: TRBV7-8; J: TRBJ1-3
CDR3: ASSPPGPSYEQY; size: .; V: TRBV18; J: TRBJ2-7
CDR3: ASSISFGNTEAF; size: once; V: TRBV6-2/TRBV6-3; J: TRBJ1-1
CDR3: ASSFSQGDEQY; size: .; V: TRBV5-1; J: TRBJ2-7
CDR3: ASSVRGQGDEQY; size: .; V: TRBV9; J: TRBJ2-7
CDR3: ASSPSPRDRDTEAF; size: once; V: TRBV28; J: TRBJ1-1
CDR3: SVVAETYEQY; size: .; V: TRBV29-1; J: TRBJ2-7
CDR3: ASSSYRDNDYGYT; size: .; V: TRBV5-4; J: TRBJ1-2
CDR3: ASSYDSPSYNEQF; size: many; V: TRBV6-5; J: TRBJ2-1
CDR3: ASSPTGFSSGELF; size: .; V: TRBV7-2; J: TRBJ2-2
CDR3: ASRLGGGGLEETQY; size: .; V: TRBV12-2; J: TRBJ2-5
CDR3: ASSSSGSPTGELF; size: .; V: TRBV19; J: TRBJ2-2
CDR3: ASRMGQLNTEAF; size: .; V: TRBV6-5; J: TRBJ1-1